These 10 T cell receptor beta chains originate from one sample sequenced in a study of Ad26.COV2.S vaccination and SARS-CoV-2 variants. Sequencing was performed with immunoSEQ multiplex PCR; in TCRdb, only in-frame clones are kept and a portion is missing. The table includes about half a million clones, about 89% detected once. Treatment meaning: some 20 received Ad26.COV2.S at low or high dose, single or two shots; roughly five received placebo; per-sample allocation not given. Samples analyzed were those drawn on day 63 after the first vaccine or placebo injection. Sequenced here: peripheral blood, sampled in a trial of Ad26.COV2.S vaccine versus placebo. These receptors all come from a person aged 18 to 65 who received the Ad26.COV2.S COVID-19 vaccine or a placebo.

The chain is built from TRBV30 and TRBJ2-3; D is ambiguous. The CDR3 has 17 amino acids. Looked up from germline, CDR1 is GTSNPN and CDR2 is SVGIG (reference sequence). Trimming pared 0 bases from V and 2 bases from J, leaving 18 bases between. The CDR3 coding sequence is TGTGCCTGGAGTGTCTCCCCTGCATCCTACCTCACAGATACGCAGTATTTT. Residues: CAWSVSPASYLTDTQYF.

DNA of the CDR3: TGTGCCAGTAGTTCGACCGGGACAGGCCGTAATGAAAAACTGTTTTTT. Its protein product is CASSSTGTGRNEKLFF. The chain recombines TRBV19 with TRBJ1-4, with 8 bases matching TRBD1. CDR1 LNHDA and CDR2 SQIVND come from the germline V gene (reference sequence). This CDR3 contains 16 residues. V was clipped by 5 bases and J by 4 bases; unmatched bases: 9.

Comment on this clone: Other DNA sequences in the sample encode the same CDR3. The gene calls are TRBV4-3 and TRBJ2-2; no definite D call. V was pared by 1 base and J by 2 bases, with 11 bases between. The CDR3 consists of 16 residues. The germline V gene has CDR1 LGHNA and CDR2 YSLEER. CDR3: CASSQGGRGNTGELFF. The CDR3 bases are TGCGCCAGCAGCCAAGGGGGTAGAGGTAACACCGGGGAGCTGTTTTTT.

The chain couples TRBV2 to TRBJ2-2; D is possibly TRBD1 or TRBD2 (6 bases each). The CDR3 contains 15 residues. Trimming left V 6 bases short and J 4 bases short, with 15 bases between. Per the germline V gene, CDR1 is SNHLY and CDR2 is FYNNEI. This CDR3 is CASRGLRGVTGELFF. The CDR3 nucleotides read TGTGCCAGCAGGGGACTCAGGGGAGTCACCGGGGAGCTGTTTTTT.

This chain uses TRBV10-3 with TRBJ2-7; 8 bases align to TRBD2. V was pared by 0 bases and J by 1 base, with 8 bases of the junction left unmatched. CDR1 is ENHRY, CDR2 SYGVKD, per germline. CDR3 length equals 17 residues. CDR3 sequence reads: CAISESERGKGSYEQYF. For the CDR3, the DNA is TGTGCCATCAGTGAGTCTGAGCGGGGGAAAGGTTCCTACGAGCAGTACTTC.

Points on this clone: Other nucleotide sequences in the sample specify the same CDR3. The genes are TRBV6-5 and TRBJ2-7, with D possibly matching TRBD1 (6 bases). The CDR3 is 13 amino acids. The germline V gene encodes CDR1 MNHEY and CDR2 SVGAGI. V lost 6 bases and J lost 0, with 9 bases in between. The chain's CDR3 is CASRDRSSYEQYF. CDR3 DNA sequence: TGTGCCAGCAGAGACAGGAGCTCCTACGAGCAGTACTTC.

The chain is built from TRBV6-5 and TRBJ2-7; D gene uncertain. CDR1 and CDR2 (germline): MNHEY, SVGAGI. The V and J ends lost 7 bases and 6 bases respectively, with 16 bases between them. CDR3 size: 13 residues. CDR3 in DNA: TGTGCCAGCACCCGCCTGGGTTCAGGCGAGCAGTACTTC. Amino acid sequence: CASTRLGSGEQYF.

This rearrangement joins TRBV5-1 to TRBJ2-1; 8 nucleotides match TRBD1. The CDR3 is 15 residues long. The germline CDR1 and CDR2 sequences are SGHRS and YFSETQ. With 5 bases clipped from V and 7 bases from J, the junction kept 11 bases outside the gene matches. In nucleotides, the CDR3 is TGCGCCAGCAGAGGAACAGGGGGTGGGGCAAATGAGCAGTTCTTC. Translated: CASRGTGGGANEQFF. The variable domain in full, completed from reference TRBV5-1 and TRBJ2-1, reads KAGVTQTPRYLIKTRGQQVTLSCSPISGHRSVSWYQQTPGQGLQFLFEYFSETQRNKGNFPGRFSGRQFSNSRSEMNVSTLELGDSALYLCASRGTGGGANEQFFGPGTRLTVL.

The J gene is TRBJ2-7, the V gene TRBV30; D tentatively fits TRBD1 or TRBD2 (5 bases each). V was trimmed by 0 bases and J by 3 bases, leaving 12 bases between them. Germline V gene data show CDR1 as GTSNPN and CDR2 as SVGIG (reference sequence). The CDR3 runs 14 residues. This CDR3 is CAWSVRLGVYEQYF. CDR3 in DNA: TGTGCCTGGAGTGTACGGTTGGGGGTCTACGAGCAGTACTTC.

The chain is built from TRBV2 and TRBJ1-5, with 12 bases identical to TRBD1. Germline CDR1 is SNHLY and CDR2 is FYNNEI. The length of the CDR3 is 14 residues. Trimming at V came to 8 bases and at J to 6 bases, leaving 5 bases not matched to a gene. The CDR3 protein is CASGGTGGRQPQHF. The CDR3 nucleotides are TGTGCCAGCGGAGGGACAGGGGGCCGTCAGCCCCAGCATTTT. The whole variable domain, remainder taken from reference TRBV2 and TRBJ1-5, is EPEVTQTPSHQVTQMGQEVILRCVPISNHLYFYWYRQILGQKVEFLVSFYNNEISEKSEIFDDQFSVERPDGSNFTLKIRSTKLEDSAMYFCASGGTGGRQPQHFGDGTRLSIL.